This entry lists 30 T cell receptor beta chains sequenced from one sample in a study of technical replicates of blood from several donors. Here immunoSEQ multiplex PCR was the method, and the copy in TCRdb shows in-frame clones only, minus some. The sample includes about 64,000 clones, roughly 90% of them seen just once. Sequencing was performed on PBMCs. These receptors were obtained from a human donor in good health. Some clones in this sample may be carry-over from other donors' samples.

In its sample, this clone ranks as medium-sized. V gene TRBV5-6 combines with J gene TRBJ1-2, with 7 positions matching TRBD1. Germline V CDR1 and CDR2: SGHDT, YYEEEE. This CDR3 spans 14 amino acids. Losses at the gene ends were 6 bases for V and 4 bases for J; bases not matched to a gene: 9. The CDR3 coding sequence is TGTGCCAGCAACTTAGAGACAGGGTTCTATGGCTACACCTTC. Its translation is CASNLETGFYGYTF.

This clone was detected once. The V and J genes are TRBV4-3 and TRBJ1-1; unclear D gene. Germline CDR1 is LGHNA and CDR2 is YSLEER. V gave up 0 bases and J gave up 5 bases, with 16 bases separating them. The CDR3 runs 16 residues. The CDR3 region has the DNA TGCGCCAGCAGCCAAGAGGAGGTAGGTTTGGGGACTGAAGCTTTCTTT. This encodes CASSQEEVGLGTEAFF.

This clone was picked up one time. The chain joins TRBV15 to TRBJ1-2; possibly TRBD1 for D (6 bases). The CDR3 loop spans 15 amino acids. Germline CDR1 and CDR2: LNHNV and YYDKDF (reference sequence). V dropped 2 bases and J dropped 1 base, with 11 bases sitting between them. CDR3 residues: CATSRPQGDNYGYTF. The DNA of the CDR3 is TGTGCCACCAGCAGACCACAGGGAGATAACTATGGCTACACCTTC.

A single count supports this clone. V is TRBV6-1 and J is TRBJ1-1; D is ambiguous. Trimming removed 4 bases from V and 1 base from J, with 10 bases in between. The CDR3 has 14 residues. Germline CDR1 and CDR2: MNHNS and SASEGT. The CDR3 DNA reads TGTGCCAGCAGTGGAACGGGTTGGAACACTGAAGCTTTCTTT. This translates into CASSGTGWNTEAFF.

The CDR3 sequence is CASSPYESSGNTIYF. Written as DNA, the CDR3 is TGTGCCAGCAGCCCCTATGAGAGCTCTGGAAACACCATATATTTT. This chain links TRBV7-9 with TRBJ1-3; D is unresolved. The ends were cut back, 5 bases at V and 0 bases at J, with 11 bases in the middle. The V gene's germline CDR1 is SEHNR and CDR2 FQNEAQ (reference sequence). The CDR3 is made up of 15 amino acids.

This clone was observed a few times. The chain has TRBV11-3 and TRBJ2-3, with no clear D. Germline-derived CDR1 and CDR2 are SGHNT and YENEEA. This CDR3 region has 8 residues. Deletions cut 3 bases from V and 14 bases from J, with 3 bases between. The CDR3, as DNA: TGTGCCAGCAGCTTTAGGTATTTT. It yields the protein CASSFRYF.

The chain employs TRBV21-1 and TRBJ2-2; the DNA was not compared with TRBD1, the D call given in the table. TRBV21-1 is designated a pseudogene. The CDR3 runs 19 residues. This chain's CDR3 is CASSSAPGQGCLGTGELFF. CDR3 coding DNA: TGTGCCAGCAGCAGCGCACCGGGACAGGGGTGTTTGGGCACCGGGGAGCTGTTTTTT.

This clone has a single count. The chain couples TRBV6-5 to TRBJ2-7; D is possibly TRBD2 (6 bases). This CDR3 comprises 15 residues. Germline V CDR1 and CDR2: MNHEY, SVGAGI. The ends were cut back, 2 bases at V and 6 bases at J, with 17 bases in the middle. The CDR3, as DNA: TGTGCCAGCAGTTACGGATCCGGGGTGGGGGGCGAGCAGTACTTC. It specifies CASSYGSGVGGEQYF.

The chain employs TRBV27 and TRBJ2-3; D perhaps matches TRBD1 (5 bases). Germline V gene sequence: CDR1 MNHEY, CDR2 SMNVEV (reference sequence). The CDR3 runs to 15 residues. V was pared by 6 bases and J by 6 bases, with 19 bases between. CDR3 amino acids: CASSKGWGIQDTQYF. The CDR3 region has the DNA TGTGCCAGCAGCAAGGGGTGGGGCATCCAGGATACGCAGTATTTT.

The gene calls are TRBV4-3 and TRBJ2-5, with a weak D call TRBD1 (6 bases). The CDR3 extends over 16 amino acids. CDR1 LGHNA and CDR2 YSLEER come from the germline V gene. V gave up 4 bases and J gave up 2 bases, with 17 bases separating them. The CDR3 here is CASSLTFRTAQETQYF. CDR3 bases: TGCGCCAGCAGCCTCACGTTTCGGACAGCACAAGAGACCCAGTACTTC.

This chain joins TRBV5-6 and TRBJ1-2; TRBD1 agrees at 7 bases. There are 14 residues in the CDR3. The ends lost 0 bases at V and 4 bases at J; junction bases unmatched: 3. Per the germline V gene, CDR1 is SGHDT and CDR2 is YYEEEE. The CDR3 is CASSLVDRVYGYTF. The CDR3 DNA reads TGTGCCAGCAGCTTGGTCGACAGGGTCTATGGCTACACCTTC.

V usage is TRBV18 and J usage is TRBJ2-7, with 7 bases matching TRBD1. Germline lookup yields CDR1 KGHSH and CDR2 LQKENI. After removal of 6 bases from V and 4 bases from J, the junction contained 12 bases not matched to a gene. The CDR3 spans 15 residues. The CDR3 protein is CASSLPVGQRYEQYF. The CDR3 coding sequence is TGTGCCAGCTCCCTCCCGGTGGGACAGAGGTACGAGCAGTACTTC.

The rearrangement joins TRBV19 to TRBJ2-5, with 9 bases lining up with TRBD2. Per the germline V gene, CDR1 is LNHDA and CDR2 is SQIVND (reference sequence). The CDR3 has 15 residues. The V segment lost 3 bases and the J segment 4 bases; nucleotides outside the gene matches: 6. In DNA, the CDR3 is TGTGCCAGTAGTATCTCCGAACTAGCGGGAGAGACCCAGTACTTC. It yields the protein CASSISELAGETQYF.

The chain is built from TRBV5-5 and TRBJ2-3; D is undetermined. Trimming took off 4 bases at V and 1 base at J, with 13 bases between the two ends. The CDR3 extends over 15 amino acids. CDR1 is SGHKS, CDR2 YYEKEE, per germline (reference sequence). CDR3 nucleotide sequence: TGTGCCAGCAGCCTCTACCCTACTGGCACAGATACGCAGTATTTT. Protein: CASSLYPTGTDTQYF.

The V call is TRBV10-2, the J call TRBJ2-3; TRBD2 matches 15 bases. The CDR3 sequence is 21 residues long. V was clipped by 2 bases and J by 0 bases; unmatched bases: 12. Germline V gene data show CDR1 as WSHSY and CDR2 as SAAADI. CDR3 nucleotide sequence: TGCGCCAGCAGTGAGGTCCTCGGACCGGGACTAGCGGGGGGTAGCACAGATACGCAGTATTTT. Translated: CASSEVLGPGLAGGSTDTQYF.

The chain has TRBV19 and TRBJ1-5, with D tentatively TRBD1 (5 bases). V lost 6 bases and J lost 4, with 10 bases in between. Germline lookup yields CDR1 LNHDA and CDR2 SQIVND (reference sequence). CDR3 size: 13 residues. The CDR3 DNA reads TGTGCCAGTAGGGCACAGGAAAATCAGCCCCAGCATTTT. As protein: CASRAQENQPQHF. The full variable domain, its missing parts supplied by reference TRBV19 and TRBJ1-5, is DGGITQSPKYLFRKEGQNVTLSCEQNLNHDAMYWYRQDPGQGLRLIYYSQIVNDFQKGDIAEGYSVSREKKESFPLTVTSAQKNPTAFYLCASRAQENQPQHFGDGTRLSIL.

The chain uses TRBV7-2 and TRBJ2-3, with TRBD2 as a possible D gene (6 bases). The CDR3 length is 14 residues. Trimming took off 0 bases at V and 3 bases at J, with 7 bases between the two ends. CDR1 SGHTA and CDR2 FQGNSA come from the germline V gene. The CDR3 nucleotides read TGTGCCAGCAGCTTAGCGGGGGGAACAGATACGCAGTATTTT. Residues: CASSLAGGTDTQYF.

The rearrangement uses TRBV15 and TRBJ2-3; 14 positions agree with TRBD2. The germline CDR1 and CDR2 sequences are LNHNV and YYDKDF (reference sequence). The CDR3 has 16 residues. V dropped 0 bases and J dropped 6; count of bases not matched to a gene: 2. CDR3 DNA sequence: TGTGCCACCAGCAGAGACGGGACTAGCGGGAGTGATACGCAGTATTTT. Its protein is CATSRDGTSGSDTQYF.

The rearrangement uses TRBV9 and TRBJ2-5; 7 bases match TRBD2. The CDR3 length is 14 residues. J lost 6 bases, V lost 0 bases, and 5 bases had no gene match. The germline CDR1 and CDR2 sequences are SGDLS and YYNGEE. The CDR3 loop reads CASSVEAGAKTQYF. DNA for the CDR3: TGTGCCAGCAGCGTAGAGGCGGGAGCCAAGACCCAGTACTTC.

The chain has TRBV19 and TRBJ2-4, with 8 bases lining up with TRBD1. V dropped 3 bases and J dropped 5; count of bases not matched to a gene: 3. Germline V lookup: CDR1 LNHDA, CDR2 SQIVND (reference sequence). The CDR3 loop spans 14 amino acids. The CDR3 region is CASSIDRGENIQYF. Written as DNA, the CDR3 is TGTGCCAGTAGTATCGACAGGGGCGAAAACATTCAGTACTTC.

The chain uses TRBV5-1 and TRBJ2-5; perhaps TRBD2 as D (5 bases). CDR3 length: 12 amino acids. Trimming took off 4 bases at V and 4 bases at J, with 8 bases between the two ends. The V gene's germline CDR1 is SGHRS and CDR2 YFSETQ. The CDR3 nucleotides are TGCGCCAGCAGCCCGGCGGGAGAGACCCAGTACTTC. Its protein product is CASSPAGETQYF.

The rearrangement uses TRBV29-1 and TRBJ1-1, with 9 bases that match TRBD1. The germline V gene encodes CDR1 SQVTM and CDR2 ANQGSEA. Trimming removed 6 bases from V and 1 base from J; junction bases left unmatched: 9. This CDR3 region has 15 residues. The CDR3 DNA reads TGCAGCGTGAAAACGACGGGACAGGGGAACACTGAAGCTTTCTTT. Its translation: CSVKTTGQGNTEAFF.

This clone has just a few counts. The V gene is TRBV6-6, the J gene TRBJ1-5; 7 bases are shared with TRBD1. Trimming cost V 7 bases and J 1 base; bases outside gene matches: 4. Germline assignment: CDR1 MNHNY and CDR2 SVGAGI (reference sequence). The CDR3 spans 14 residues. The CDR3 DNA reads TGTGCCAGCACTAGGGGGCCCAGCAATCAGCCCCAGCATTTT. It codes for CASTRGPSNQPQHF.

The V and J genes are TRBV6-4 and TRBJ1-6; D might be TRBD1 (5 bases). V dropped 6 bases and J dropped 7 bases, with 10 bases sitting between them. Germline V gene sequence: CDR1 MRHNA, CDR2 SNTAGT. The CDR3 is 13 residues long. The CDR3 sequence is CASSRALNSPLHF. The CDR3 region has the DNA TGTGCCAGCAGCAGGGCCTTAAATTCACCCCTCCACTTT.

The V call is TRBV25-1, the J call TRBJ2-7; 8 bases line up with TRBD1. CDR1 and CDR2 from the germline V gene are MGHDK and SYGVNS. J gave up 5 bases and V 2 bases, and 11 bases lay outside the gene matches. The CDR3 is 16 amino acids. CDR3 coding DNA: TGTGCCAGCAGTGAAGGTGTTCAGGGGGCGCAGGACGAGCAGTACTTC. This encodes CASSEGVQGAQDEQYF.

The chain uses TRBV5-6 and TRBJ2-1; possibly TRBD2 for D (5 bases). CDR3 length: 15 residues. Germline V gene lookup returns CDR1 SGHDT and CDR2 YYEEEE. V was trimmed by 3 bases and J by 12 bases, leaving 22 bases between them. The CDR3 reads CASSSGRSSGWAQFF. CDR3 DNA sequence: TGTGCCAGCAGCTCTGGGAGAAGTAGTGGTTGGGCGCAGTTCTTC.

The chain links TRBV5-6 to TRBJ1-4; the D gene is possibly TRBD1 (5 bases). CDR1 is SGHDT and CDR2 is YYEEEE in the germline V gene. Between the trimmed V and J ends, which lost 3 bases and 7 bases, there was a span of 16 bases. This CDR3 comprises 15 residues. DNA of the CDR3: TGTGCCAGCAGCTCCTCCTTGGGGGGGAGTGAAAAACTGTTTTTT. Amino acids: CASSSSLGGSEKLFF. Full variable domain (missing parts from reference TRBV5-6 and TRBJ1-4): DAGVTQSPTHLIKTRGQQVTLRCSPKSGHDTVSWYQQALGQGPQFIFQYYEEEERQRGNFPDRFSGHQFPNYSSELNVNALLLGDSALYLCASSSSLGGSEKLFFGSGTQLSVL.

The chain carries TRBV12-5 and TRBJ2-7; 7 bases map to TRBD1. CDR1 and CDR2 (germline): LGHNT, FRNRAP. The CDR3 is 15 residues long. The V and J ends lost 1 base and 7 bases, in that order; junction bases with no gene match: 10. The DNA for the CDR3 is TGTGCTAGTGGTTTGGGGACAGGTATGTCTAGGGAGCAGTACTTC. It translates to CASGLGTGMSREQYF.

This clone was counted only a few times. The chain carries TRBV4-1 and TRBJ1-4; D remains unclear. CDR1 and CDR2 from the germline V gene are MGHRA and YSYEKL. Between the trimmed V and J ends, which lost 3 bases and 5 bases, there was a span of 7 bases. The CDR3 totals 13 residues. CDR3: CASSQFENEKLFF. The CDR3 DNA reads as TGCGCCAGCAGCCAGTTTGAGAATGAAAAACTGTTTTTT.

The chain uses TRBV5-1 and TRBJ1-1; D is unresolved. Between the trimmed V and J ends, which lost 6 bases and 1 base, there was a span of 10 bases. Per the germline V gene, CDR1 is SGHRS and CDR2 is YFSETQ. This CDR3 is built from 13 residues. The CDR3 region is CASNLPGNTEAFF. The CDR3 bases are TGCGCCAGCAACCTCCCGGGGAACACTGAAGCTTTCTTT.